These 24 T cell receptor beta chains were all obtained from the same sample, sequenced in a study of blood T cell repertoires in COVID-19. Sequenced by immunoSEQ multiplex PCR; TCRdb stores in-frame clones only, minus some. Of roughly 140,000 clones detected, approximately 80% appear once; the ten largest clones hold around 1.8%. Material: peripheral blood. These receptors were collected from a woman in her sixties or seventies with acute or convalescent COVID-19.

The J gene is TRBJ2-1, the V gene TRBV5-6, with TRBD2 matching over 14 bases. This CDR3 spans 16 amino acids. Germline V CDR1 and CDR2: SGHDT, YYEEEE. After removal of 2 bases from V and 7 bases from J, the junction contained 5 bases not matched to a gene. The CDR3 here is CASSFRTSGRRNEQFF. CDR3 sequence (DNA): TGTGCCAGCAGCTTCCGGACTAGCGGGAGGCGAAATGAGCAGTTCTTC.

This clone showed up just once. The chain has TRBV3-1 (or the pseudogene TRBV3-2) and TRBJ2-5, with a weak D call TRBD1 (6 bases). V was trimmed by 6 bases and J by 5 bases, leaving 19 bases between them. Germline V CDR1 and CDR2: LGHDT, YNNKEL (reference sequence). The CDR3 loop spans 15 amino acids. In DNA form, the CDR3 reads TGTGCCAGCAGTTCCACTACAGGGCCTCGGGAGACCCAGTACTTC. Encoded protein: CASSSTTGPRETQYF.

This sequence joins TRBV28 and TRBJ2-7; 7 positions match TRBD2. Germline V gene sequence: CDR1 MDHEN, CDR2 SYDVKM. There are 13 residues in the CDR3. V was pared by 6 bases and J by 9 bases, with 11 bases of the junction left unmatched. The CDR3 here is CASSIQRDLGQYF. In DNA, the CDR3 is TGTGCCAGCAGCATTCAGCGGGATCTTGGGCAGTACTTC.

The CDR3 coding sequence is TGTGCCAGCAGCGTAGGCCAGAGGAGCCAAGAGACCCAGTACTTC. Protein: CASSVGQRSQETQYF. This chain joins TRBV9 and TRBJ2-5; D gene uncertain. Germline loops: CDR1 SGDLS, CDR2 YYNGEE. This CDR3 spans 15 amino acids. Trimming stripped 0 bases from V and 1 base from J, with 10 bases between.

V and J are TRBV28 and TRBJ2-7, with 8 nucleotides matching TRBD1. The CDR3 has 13 residues. Per the germline V gene, CDR1 is MDHEN and CDR2 is SYDVKM. The ends lost 8 bases at V and 3 bases at J; junction bases unmatched: 6. The CDR3 is CASEGQGYYEQYF. As DNA, the CDR3 is TGTGCCAGCGAAGGACAGGGCTACTACGAGCAGTACTTC.

This clone was found once. This chain connects TRBV3-1 (or the pseudogene TRBV3-2) to TRBJ1-3; D is unclear. V was pared by 4 bases and J by 4 bases, with 14 bases between. Germline V gene data show CDR1 as LGHDT and CDR2 as YNNKEL (reference sequence). The CDR3 runs to 15 residues. CDR3 amino acids: CASSPSRSSGNTIYF. The CDR3 DNA is TGTGCCAGCAGCCCCTCCCGGTCGTCCGGAAACACCATATATTTT.

The chain couples TRBV11-2 to TRBJ2-2; D possibly corresponds to TRBD1 (5 bases). CDR3 length equals 13 residues. Germline V gives CDR1 SGHAT, CDR2 FQNNGV. The germline V and J ends were trimmed by 3 bases and 3 bases, with 5 bases remaining between them. The CDR3 reads CASSLTDTGELFF. In nucleotides, the CDR3 is TGTGCCAGCAGCTTGACAGACACCGGGGAGCTGTTTTTT.

The chain uses TRBV30 and TRBJ2-7; 9 bases align to TRBD1. J lost 0 bases, V lost 6 bases, and 6 bases had no gene match. The CDR3 sequence is 14 residues long. From germline, CDR1 is GTSNPN and CDR2 SVGIG (reference sequence). CDR3 DNA: TGTGCCTGTAGGGACAGGGACCGCTCCTACGAGCAGTACTTC. This encodes CACRDRDRSYEQYF.

The chain couples TRBV6-1 to TRBJ1-5; D unresolved. Trimming shortened V by 1 base and J by 3 bases, and 4 bases separated the two germline ends. This CDR3 comprises 13 residues. Germline CDR1 and CDR2: MNHNS and SASEGT. The chain's CDR3 is CASSEGPNQPQHF. DNA for the CDR3: TGTGCCAGCAGTGAAGGGCCCAATCAGCCCCAGCATTTT.

In this sample, this clone turned up a few times. The genes are TRBV11-1 and TRBJ2-1; 7 bases align to TRBD2. The germline V gene encodes CDR1 SGHAT and CDR2 FQDESV (reference sequence). The CDR3 has 16 amino acids. V lost 1 base to trimming and J lost 6 bases; unmatched junction nucleotides: 9. CDR3 region: CASSLVRAGAGNEQFF. The CDR3 nucleotides are TGTGCCAGCAGCTTAGTCCGCGCGGGAGCCGGCAATGAGCAGTTCTTC. Together with reference TRBV11-1 and TRBJ2-1, the CDR3 gives the full variable domain: EAEVAQSPRYKITEKSQAVAFWCDPISGHATLYWYRQILGQGPELLVQFQDESVVDDSQLPKDRFSAERLKGVDSTLKIQPAELGDSAMYLCASSLVRAGAGNEQFFGPGTRLTVL.

This clone appeared once. V usage is TRBV12-3 or TRBV12-4 and J usage is TRBJ2-4, with D perhaps TRBD2 (6 bases). The CDR3 is made up of 13 amino acids. The germline V and J ends were trimmed by 6 bases and 8 bases, with 14 bases remaining between them. The CDR3 is CASSLGGRYIQYF. The DNA for the CDR3 is TGTGCCAGCAGCCTGGGGGGTCGGTACATTCAGTACTTC.

In regard to this clone: No DNA is shown, since the ends of the CDR3 on it are uncertain; the CDR3 is the one TCRdb lists. This chain uses TRBV21-1 with TRBJ2-7; the D call of TRBD1 is as the table states it, not checked on the DNA. TRBV21-1 is annotated as a pseudogene. The CDR3 length equals 15 residues, ends included. The CDR3 loop is CASSKVGQGSYEQYF.

V usage is TRBV7-2 and J usage is TRBJ2-3; TRBD1 is a possible D gene (6 bases). Trimming cost V 5 bases and J 3 bases, with 9 bases left between them. In germline, CDR1 is SGHTA, CDR2 FQGNSA. This CDR3 is 13 amino acids long. For the CDR3, the DNA is TGTGCCAGCAGCCTGCAGGGGACAGATACGCAGTATTTT. Amino acids: CASSLQGTDTQYF.

This rearrangement joins TRBV6-5 to TRBJ2-3; D remains ambiguous. Trimming took off 8 bases at V and 1 base at J, with 10 bases between the two ends. The length of the CDR3 is 13 residues. The germline gives CDR1 MNHEY, CDR2 SVGAGI. The CDR3 protein is CASAIPGTDTQYF. In DNA, the CDR3 is TGTGCCAGCGCGATCCCTGGCACAGATACGCAGTATTTT.

The chain has TRBV7-9 and TRBJ2-1, with a tentative D call TRBD2 (5 bases). V lost 2 bases, J lost 10 bases, and 18 bases lay in between. The germline gives CDR1 SEHNR, CDR2 FQNEAQ (reference sequence). This CDR3 comprises 15 residues. As DNA, the CDR3 is TGTGCCAGCAGCTTAATGGGAGTTAGGGTGGGCGAGCAGTTCTTC. It is translated as CASSLMGVRVGEQFF. Full variable domain (remainder filled in from reference TRBV7-9 and TRBJ2-1): DTGVSQNPRHKITKRGQNVTFRCDPISEHNRLYWYRQTLGQGPEFLTYFQNEAQLEKSRLLSDRFSAERPKGSFSTLEIQRTEQGDSAMYLCASSLMGVRVGEQFFGPGTRLTVL.

The chain couples TRBV5-6 to TRBJ2-1; tentative D call: TRBD1 (5 bases). Germline values: CDR1 SGHDT, CDR2 YYEEEE. The CDR3 runs to 15 residues. V lost 2 bases to trimming and J lost 4 bases, with 13 bases between them. The CDR3 is CASSFGQVPYNEQFF. In nucleotides, the CDR3 is TGTGCCAGCAGCTTCGGACAAGTTCCTTACAATGAGCAGTTCTTC.

The chain uses TRBV12-3 or TRBV12-4 and TRBJ1-2; unclear D gene. The CDR3 sequence is 11 residues long. Trimming pared 7 bases from V and 7 bases from J, leaving 10 bases between. CDR3 amino acids: CASMKGVGYTF. The CDR3 DNA reads TGTGCCAGCATGAAGGGAGTTGGCTACACCTTC.

The genes are TRBV7-9 and TRBJ2-1; unclear D gene. The CDR3 has 16 amino acids. The V end lost 2 bases, the J end lost 5 bases, and 16 bases lay between the germline ends. Germline CDR1 reads SEHNR; CDR2 reads FQNEAQ (reference sequence). Here the CDR3 reads CASSLLSSYRDNEQFF. The CDR3 DNA is TGTGCCAGCAGCTTACTCTCTTCTTACCGAGACAATGAGCAGTTCTTC.

The gene calls are TRBV10-2 and TRBJ2-7, with unresolved D. This CDR3 has 13 amino acids. The V gene's germline CDR1 is WSHSY and CDR2 SAAADI. V lost 5 bases and J lost 2, with 10 bases in between. The chain's CDR3 is CASSPTVAYEQYF. CDR3 nucleotides: TGCGCCAGCAGTCCCACAGTGGCCTACGAGCAGTACTTC.

The chain is built from TRBV7-6 and TRBJ2-3; the match to TRBD2 covers 13 bases. V lost 5 bases and J lost 3; bases outside the gene matches: 8. This CDR3 has 17 residues. CDR1 and CDR2 from the germline V gene are SGHVS and FNYEAQ. The CDR3, as DNA: TGTGCCAGCAGCACCCGGACTAGCGGGAGCCTTACAGATACGCAGTATTTT. Protein sequence: CASSTRTSGSLTDTQYF.

V and J are TRBV5-1 and TRBJ1-1, with D unresolved. Per germline, CDR1 SGHRS and CDR2 YFSETQ. Trimming pared 2 bases from V and 0 bases from J, leaving 14 bases between. The CDR3 has 16 residues. CDR3: CASSFSRMTMNTEAFF. CDR3 coding DNA: TGCGCCAGCAGCTTCTCCAGGATGACCATGAACACTGAAGCTTTCTTT.

The J gene is TRBJ2-1, the V gene TRBV7-9; D might be TRBD2 (6 bases). The CDR3 spans 16 residues. Germline lookup yields CDR1 SEHNR and CDR2 FQNEAQ (reference sequence). V dropped 4 bases and J dropped 2 bases, with 15 bases sitting between them. This CDR3 reads CASSSSGEVTYNEQFF. The CDR3 DNA is TGTGCCAGCAGCTCGTCGGGGGAGGTTACCTACAATGAGCAGTTCTTC.

The gene calls are TRBV6-1 and TRBJ1-6; D might be TRBD1 (6 bases). This CDR3 has 15 amino acids. The germline CDR1 and CDR2 sequences are MNHNS and SASEGT. The germline V and J ends were trimmed by 1 base and 9 bases, with 13 bases remaining between them. CDR3 DNA: TGTGCCAGCAGTGAAGAGGGGGACGGGGCTTCACCCCTCCACTTT. Its translation: CASSEEGDGASPLHF.

The V gene is TRBV3-1 (or the pseudogene TRBV3-2), the J gene TRBJ2-1; 13 bases are a match to TRBD2. The CDR3 contains 15 residues. The trim removed 1 base at V and 10 bases at J, leaving 4 bases unmatched. CDR1 and CDR2 (germline): LGHDT, YNNKEL (reference sequence). The CDR3: CASSQGTSGSQEQFF. For the CDR3, the DNA is TGTGCCAGCAGCCAAGGGACTAGCGGGAGCCAGGAGCAGTTCTTC.